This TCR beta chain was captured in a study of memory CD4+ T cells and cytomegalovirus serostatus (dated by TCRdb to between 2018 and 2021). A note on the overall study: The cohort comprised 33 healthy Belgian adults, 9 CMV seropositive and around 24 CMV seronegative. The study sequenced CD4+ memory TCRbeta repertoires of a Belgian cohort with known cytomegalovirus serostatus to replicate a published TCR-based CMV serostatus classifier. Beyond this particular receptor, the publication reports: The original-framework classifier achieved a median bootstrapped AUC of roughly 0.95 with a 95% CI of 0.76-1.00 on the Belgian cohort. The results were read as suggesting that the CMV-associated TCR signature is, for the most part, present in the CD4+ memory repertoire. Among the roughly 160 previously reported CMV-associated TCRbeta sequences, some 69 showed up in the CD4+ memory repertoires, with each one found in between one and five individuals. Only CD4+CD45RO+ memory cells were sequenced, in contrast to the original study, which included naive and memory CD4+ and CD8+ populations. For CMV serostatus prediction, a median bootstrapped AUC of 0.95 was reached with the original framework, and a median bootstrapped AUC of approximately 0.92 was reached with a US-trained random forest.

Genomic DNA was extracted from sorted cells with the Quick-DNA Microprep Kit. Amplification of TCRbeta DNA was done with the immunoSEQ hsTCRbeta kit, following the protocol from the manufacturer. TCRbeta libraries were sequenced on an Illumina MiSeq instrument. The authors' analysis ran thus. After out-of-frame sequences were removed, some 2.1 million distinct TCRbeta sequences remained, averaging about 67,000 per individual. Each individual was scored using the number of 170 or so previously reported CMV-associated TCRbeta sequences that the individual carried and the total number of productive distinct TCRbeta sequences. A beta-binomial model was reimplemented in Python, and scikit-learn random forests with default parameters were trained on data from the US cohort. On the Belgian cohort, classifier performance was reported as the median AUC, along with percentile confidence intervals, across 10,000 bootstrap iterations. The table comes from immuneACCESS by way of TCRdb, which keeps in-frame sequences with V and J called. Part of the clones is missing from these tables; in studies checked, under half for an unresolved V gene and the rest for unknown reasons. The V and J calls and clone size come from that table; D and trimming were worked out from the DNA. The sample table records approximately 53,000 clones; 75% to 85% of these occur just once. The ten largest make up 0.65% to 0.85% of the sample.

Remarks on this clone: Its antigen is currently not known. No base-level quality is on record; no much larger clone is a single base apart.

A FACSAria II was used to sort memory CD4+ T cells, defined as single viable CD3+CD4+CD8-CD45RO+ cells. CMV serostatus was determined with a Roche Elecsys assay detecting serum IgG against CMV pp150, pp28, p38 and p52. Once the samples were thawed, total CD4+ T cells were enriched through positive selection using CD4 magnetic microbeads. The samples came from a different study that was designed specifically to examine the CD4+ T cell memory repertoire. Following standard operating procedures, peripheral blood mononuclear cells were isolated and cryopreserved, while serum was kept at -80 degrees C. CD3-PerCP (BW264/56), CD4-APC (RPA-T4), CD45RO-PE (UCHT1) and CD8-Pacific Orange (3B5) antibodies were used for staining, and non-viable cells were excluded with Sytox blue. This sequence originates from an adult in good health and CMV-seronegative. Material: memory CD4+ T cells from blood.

The nucleotides read TGTGCCACTAAACAGGGGACCACTTCGAACACTGAAGCTTTCTTT. Its translation is CATKQGTTSNTEAFF. This chain is built from TRBV2 and TRBJ1-1; 7 of the junction bases match TRBD1. As encoded in the germline V gene, CDR1 is SNHLY while CDR2 is FYNNEI. V is trimmed back by 10 bases and J by 1 base, and the junction contains 12 bases that no gene match accounts for. Counted from cysteine to phenylalanine, this CDR3 has 15 amino acids. The retained sequence is limited to the CDR3, 45 bases, with the frame set at the first base. Beyond the CDR3, the reference TRBV2 and TRBJ1-1 genes provide the residues; the full variable domain reads: EPEVTQTPSHQVTQMGQEVILRCVPISNHLYFYWYRQILGQKVEFLVSFYNNEISEKSEIFDDQFSVERPDGSNFTLKIRSTKLEDSAMYFCATKQGTTSNTEAFFGQGTRLTVV.